This entry features one T cell receptor (beta chain) sequence. In its sample, this clone was seen a few times. Its antigen target is currently unknown. Base quality data are lacking; no much larger clone is found one base away. During colonoscopy, one to two rectal pinch biopsies were obtained for research purposes. Ulcerative colitis patients had received no immunosuppressive medication before the diagnostic colonoscopy. Before DNA isolation, rectal biopsies were subjected to proteinase K digestion. The Wizard kit (Promega) was used to extract genomic DNA from the blood and intestinal samples. Using the immunoSEQ TRB Survey service, rearranged CDR3 beta regions were amplified from genomic DNA with multiplex V and J primers. To keep depth equal across samples, survey-level sequencing depth of up to 500,000 reads per sample was applied. Libraries were purified, pooled and sequenced on Illumina technology. The original methods were these. Productive clonality, sample overlap, pairwise scatters, CDR3 beta length, V/D/J gene usage and productiveness were all assessed with the immunoSEQ online tools. Calculated diversity was the number of unique rearrangements divided by total templates times 100; Shannon and Simpson indices were also computed. For principal component analysis, Z-score normalized data were analyzed with the R prcomp function and the ggbiplot package. Morisita's index was used to quantify the clonal overlap between blood and rectum within each subject. TCRdb retrieved this table from immuneACCESS and kept in-frame rearrangements only. Not all clones are present; in checked studies, unresolved V genes account for under half, and no reason is known for the remainder. D and trimming were read from the DNA, whereas the V and J calls and clone size are those reported in that table. The sample includes tens of thousands of clones, with more than 70% observed a single time. The ten largest clones add up to about 0.7% of the sample.

This sample is part of a study of pediatric ulcerative colitis (dated by TCRdb to the late 2010s). Broadly, across the study: Of the ulcerative colitis patients, about 7 had pancolitis and two had left-sided colitis, and histology in every patient was consistent with ulcerative colitis. Using the Pediatric Ulcerative Colitis Activity Index, two patients were classed as having mild disease, several as having moderate disease and three as having acute severe colitis. From nine newly diagnosed, treatment-naive pediatric ulcerative colitis patients and a few non-IBD control children, paired blood and rectal samples were collected. Study-level results and caveats: A couple of rectal CDR3 clonotypes turned up in every ulcerative colitis patient but in none of the controls. A couple of patients' blood samples yielded substantially fewer templates for technical reasons and were excluded from blood-rectal overlap analysis. Significantly higher autologous blood-rectal clonal overlap was found in ulcerative colitis patients than in controls, which suggested increased T cell trafficking to inflamed tissue. Features of the rectal repertoire distinguished controls, mild-moderate colitis patients and acute severe colitis patients, and in acute severe colitis, rectal diversity was reduced because of clonal expansions. With only a few individuals, the healthy control group was small. Rectal pinch biopsies may have included blood-derived T cells, especially in patients with overt colitis. Because the repertoires came from total lymphocyte DNA, rare subsets such as regulatory T cells may have patterns that are not reflected.

V and J are truncated by 1 base and 7 bases respectively, leaving an intervening sequence of 14 bases. The CDR3 goes from the cysteine to the phenylalanine over 15 residues. Just CDR3 DNA is preserved here, 45 bases in frame from base 1. CDR1 and CDR2 are drawn from the germline V gene (reference sequence): LNHNV, YYDKDF. This receptor chain uses TRBV15 and TRBJ1-5, and TRBD1 may be the D gene, going by 6 matching bases. This TCR derives from a boy between 10 and 17 years old with moderate ulcerative colitis. Sequenced sample: gut tissue. The DNA is as follows: TGTGCCACCAGCAGAGGTCAGGGGAGGCAACAGCCCCAGCATTTT. Its product reads: CATSRGQGRQQPQHF.